This T cell receptor (beta chain) is from a study of T cell responses to AZD1222 COVID-19 vaccine listed by TCRdb under 2021. Study-level background: TCR sequencing covered roughly 230 trial participants: 200 to 220 given two doses of AZD1222 and around 26 given two doses of MenACWY control vaccine. Trial participants were enrolled into age subgroups of 18-55, 56-69 and 70-plus years, which contained approximately 150, 28 and 58 TCR-sequenced participants, respectively. General conclusions and limits of the study: Because no day 14 peak-response samples were available, the repertoires could be characterized only after the peak T cell response. Epitopes outside the regions mutated in the B.1.351 and B.1.1.7 variants were reportedly recognized by nearly half of the unique spike-specific TCRs. Conclusions about previously exposed vaccinees were limited because only six AZD1222 recipients were SARS-CoV-2 seropositive at baseline. After two AZD1222 doses, spike-specific TCR breadth and depth were significantly higher than at day 0 and than in MenACWY recipients. The 56-69-year group was small, and its depth increase did not reach significance, likely because of low power. Participants were mostly white British and included more females than males, and it was suggested by the authors that clonal diversity may have been underestimated. The vaccine-associated CD4 TCRs covered the entire spike protein, and the dominant responses fell in regions 160-218 and 743-854.

Interpreted using the paper, the time point label stands for: about 28 days (+/-7) after the second vaccine dose. AZD1222 recipients given second doses at about 4 weeks or at about 12 weeks were pooled, since spike-specific TCR depth and breadth were not found to differ between the two schedules. The vaccinee samples were drawn from two UK trials, COV001 and COV002, one of which was a single-blind randomized controlled phase 2/3 trial testing AZD1222 (ChAdOx1 nCoV-19) in healthy adults. Trial participant PBMC samples were collected at day 0 and day 28 after the second dose for TCRbeta chain sequencing. Compared with germline, V lacks 3 bases and J lacks 6 bases; bases without a gene match: 6. The germline V gene gives CDR1 as SQVTM and CDR2 as ANQGSEA. Taken from cysteine to phenylalanine, the CDR3 has 13 residues. Solely the CDR3 DNA is kept, with 39 bases framed from the first base. Note on this clone: This receptor's antigen is unknown. One base away there is no much larger clone; base qualities are not given.

The CDR3 regions of human TCRbeta chains were subjected to immunosequencing. Processing in the source paper ran as follows. TCRs in the repertoires were compared against a reference library of SARS-CoV-2-specific TCRs that had been generated with the MIRA antigen-specificity platform. Breadth meant the fraction of unique TCRs that were SARS-CoV-2-associated, whereas depth meant the fraction of total T cells that were SARS-CoV-2-associated. Each spike-specific TCR was assigned to its reactive spike region and to a CD4 or CD8 class using the MIRA data. Log10-transformed breadth and depth values were compared by one-way ANOVA with Sidak's multiple comparisons tests. Held by TCRdb, this immuneACCESS table contains in-frame sequences only and omits some clones. Under half of the omission traces to an unresolved V gene where checked; the cause of the rest is unknown. V and J calls and clone size come straight from that table; D and trimming were deduced from the DNA. In all, the sample holds 150,000 to 200,000 clones, and 94% of those were seen once. Under 6% of the sample is in the top ten clones.

The receptor was isolated from an adult who received the AZD1222 COVID-19 vaccine. This sequence uses TRBV29-1 and TRBJ1-1; TRBD1 matches 8 bases in the middle. The specimen was peripheral blood, collected 28 days after the second AZD1222 dose. The nucleotide sequence is given as TGCAGCGTTGACCAGGGGGCTGTCGCTGAAGCTTTCTTT. Its product reads: CSVDQGAVAEAFF. With the rest looked up from the reference TRBV29-1 and TRBJ1-1 genes rather than sequenced, the full variable domain is SAVISQKPSRDICQRGTSLTIQCQVDSQVTMMFWYRQQPGQSLTLIATANQGSEATYESGFVIDKFPISRPNLTFSTLTVSNMSPEDSSIYLCSVDQGAVAEAFFGQGTRLTVV.